These 17 T cell receptor beta chains were all obtained from the same sample, sequenced in a study of cytomegalovirus exposure and HLA in healthy donors. PCR was performed using 60 Vbeta and 13 Jbeta primers. This table comes from immunoSEQ multiplex PCR, and its TCRdb copy is limited to in-frame clones, with some not included. The sample carries 130,000 to 150,000 clones, over 60% recorded once. The sample taken for sequencing was PBMCs. The receptors stem from a man aged 35 to 55 in good health and CMV-seropositive.

The chain couples TRBV4-2 to TRBJ1-4; D is unclear. Trimming left V 1 base short and J 5 bases short, with 14 bases between. The CDR3 runs to 16 residues. Germline lookup yields CDR1 LGHNA and CDR2 YNFKEQ. The DNA for the CDR3 is TGTGCCAGCAGCCAAGGCCGCCCCGGGGAGAATGAAAAACTGTTTTTT. Translating gives CASSQGRPGENEKLFF.

The rearrangement joins TRBV30 to TRBJ2-5; a weak D match, TRBD2 (6 bases). Germline V CDR1 and CDR2: GTSNPN, SVGIG (reference sequence). Trimming pared 2 bases from V and 0 bases from J, leaving 16 bases between. The CDR3 has 16 amino acids. In DNA, the CDR3 is TGTGCCTGGAGTCACGGGGTGGCGGGGTACCAAGAGACCCAGTACTTC. Protein product: CAWSHGVAGYQETQYF.

The V call is TRBV5-1, the J call TRBJ2-2; the D gene is possibly TRBD1 (5 bases). Germline CDR1 reads SGHRS; CDR2 reads YFSETQ. The CDR3 extends over 15 amino acids. Trimming pared 7 bases from V and 2 bases from J, leaving 15 bases between. The CDR3 loop is CASAVVGANTGELFF. The DNA for the CDR3 is TGCGCCAGCGCCGTAGTTGGGGCAAACACCGGGGAGCTGTTTTTT.

The genes are TRBV30 and TRBJ2-2; TRBD1 is a possible D gene (6 bases). Trimming stripped 2 bases from V and 6 bases from J, with 10 bases between. The CDR3 is made up of 13 amino acids. The germline gives CDR1 GTSNPN, CDR2 SVGIG (reference sequence). The CDR3: CAWSSGAPGELFF. As DNA, the CDR3 is TGTGCCTGGAGTTCAGGGGCCCCCGGGGAGCTGTTTTTT.

The chain combines TRBV6-1 with TRBJ2-2, with 8 nucleotides matching TRBD1. The V gene's germline CDR1 is MNHNS and CDR2 SASEGT. The CDR3 contains 16 residues. J gave up 8 bases and V 4 bases, and 12 bases lay outside the gene matches. DNA for the CDR3: TGTGCCAGCAGTGGGCGTGTCCCAGGGGGCGGAGGGGAGCTGTTTTTT. Translation gives CASSGRVPGGGGELFF.

This CDR3 reads CASSEGLAGTDTQYF. CDR3 nucleotides: TGTGCCAGCAGTGAAGGACTAGCGGGCACAGATACGCAGTATTTT. This chain connects TRBV2 to TRBJ2-3; 9 positions match TRBD2. The V and J ends lost 1 base and 1 base, in that order; junction bases with no gene match: 0. The CDR3 is 15 amino acids. Germline V gives CDR1 SNHLY, CDR2 FYNNEI. The variable domain in full, completed from reference TRBV2 and TRBJ2-3, reads EPEVTQTPSHQVTQMGQEVILRCVPISNHLYFYWYRQILGQKVEFLVSFYNNEISEKSEIFDDQFSVERPDGSNFTLKIRSTKLEDSAMYFCASSEGLAGTDTQYFGPGTRLTVL.

The chain is built from TRBV27 and TRBJ2-7; 13 bases align to TRBD2. V lost 6 bases, J lost 2 bases, and 4 bases stayed unmatched. There are 15 residues in the CDR3. CDR1 and CDR2 from the germline V gene are MNHEY and SMNVEV (reference sequence). CDR3 protein: CASSFTSGRAYEQYF. Written as DNA, the CDR3 is TGTGCCAGCAGCTTTACTAGCGGGAGGGCCTACGAGCAGTACTTC.

The V gene is TRBV10-3, the J gene TRBJ2-7; 9 bases fit TRBD1. V trimming: 0 bases; J trimming: 4 bases; junction bases outside the gene matches: 4. From germline, CDR1 is ENHRY and CDR2 SYGVKD. CDR3 length: 15 residues. The CDR3 sequence: CAISESRDRAYEQYF. For the CDR3, the DNA is TGTGCCATCAGTGAGTCGCGGGACAGGGCGTACGAGCAGTACTTC.

This chain uses TRBV2 with TRBJ2-7, with D uncertain. Looked up from germline, CDR1 is SNHLY and CDR2 is FYNNEI. The CDR3 extends over 14 amino acids. V was pared by 3 bases and J by 0 bases, with 9 bases between. The CDR3 DNA sequence: TGTGCCAGCAGTGAGAGGTCGGGCTCCTACGAGCAGTACTTC. Protein sequence: CASSERSGSYEQYF.

The rearrangement links TRBV5-1 to TRBJ2-7; tentatively, D is TRBD1 (6 bases). CDR1 SGHRS and CDR2 YFSETQ come from the germline V gene. The CDR3 covers 14 residues. The ends were cut back, 1 base at V and 2 bases at J, with 10 bases in the middle. The CDR3 sequence: CASSLTGHTYEQYF. CDR3 nucleotides: TGCGCCAGCAGCTTGACGGGACACACCTACGAGCAGTACTTC.

A few counts support this clone. The chain carries TRBV4-3 and TRBJ2-7; TRBD2 matches at 11 bases. V lost 4 bases, J lost 6 bases, and 20 bases stayed unmatched. CDR3 length: 19 amino acids. Germline CDR1 reads LGHNA; CDR2 reads YSLEER. In DNA form, the CDR3 reads TGCGCCAGCAGCCGAACTTTAGCGGGAGGGCCATTCCCAACCTCCGAGCAGTACTTC. Protein product: CASSRTLAGGPFPTSEQYF.

With regard to this clone: Different DNA sequences within this sample yield the same CDR3. V and J are TRBV5-1 and TRBJ1-4; D gene unclear. Germline V lookup: CDR1 SGHRS, CDR2 YFSETQ. CDR3 length: 14 amino acids. Trimming left V 0 bases short and J 0 bases short, with 3 bases between. The CDR3 region is CASSLAATNEKLFF. CDR3 nucleotides: TGCGCCAGCAGCTTGGCAGCAACTAATGAAAAACTGTTTTTT.

In its sample, this clone was seen a few times. The CDR3 DNA follows: TGTGCCAGCTCACCACGGCCCAGGGGGTACTCTGGGGCCAACGTCCTGACTTTC. It is translated as CASSPRPRGYSGANVLTF. The chain links TRBV18 to TRBJ2-6; 7 nucleotides match TRBD1. V lost 1 base to trimming and J lost 0 bases; unmatched junction nucleotides: 6. The CDR3 is 18 residues long. The germline CDR1 and CDR2 sequences are KGHSH and LQKENI.

The chain recombines TRBV5-3 with TRBJ2-5, with 10 bases that match TRBD1. TRBV5-3 is an ORF, with its function uncertain. The CDR3 is 15 amino acids. V lost 4 bases, J lost 2 bases, and 5 bases stayed unmatched. The chain's CDR3 is CARSPEDRGQETQYF. The CDR3 region has the DNA TGTGCCAGAAGCCCCGAGGACAGGGGGCAAGAGACCCAGTACTTC.

This clone was recorded a few times. The chain recombines TRBV29-1 with TRBJ2-1; 13 bases align to TRBD2. This CDR3 spans 17 amino acids. Germline V lookup: CDR1 SQVTM, CDR2 ANQGSEA. With 6 bases clipped from V and 9 bases from J, the junction kept 17 bases outside the gene matches. CDR3 in amino acids: CSVGPSYGLAGAGEQFF. In nucleotides, the CDR3 is TGCAGCGTGGGGCCTTCTTATGGACTAGCGGGGGCCGGTGAGCAGTTCTTC.

The V and J genes are TRBV4-3 and TRBJ2-7; 9 positions agree with TRBD1. Germline V gene lookup returns CDR1 LGHNA and CDR2 YSLEER. The ends lost 4 bases at V and 2 bases at J; junction bases unmatched: 3. This CDR3 is built from 14 residues. The chain's CDR3 is CASSLRTGAYEQYF. DNA of the CDR3: TGCGCCAGCAGCCTAAGGACAGGGGCCTACGAGCAGTACTTC.

This chain uses TRBV14 with TRBJ2-1; 11 nucleotides agree with TRBD2. The germline gives CDR1 SGHDN, CDR2 FVKESK. This CDR3 is 18 amino acids long. The J segment lost 7 bases and the V segment lost 4 bases, leaving 15 bases of the junction unmatched. CDR3 sequence reads: CASSLLIAGGPSENEQFF. CDR3 nucleotides: TGTGCCAGCAGCCTTCTAATAGCGGGAGGGCCCTCTGAAAATGAGCAGTTCTTC.